The 3 T cell receptor beta chains below come from one sample, sequenced in a study of identical twins. Using its own MiXCR run on the 5' RACE reads, TCRdb lists one record per CDR3 protein. Among 1.5 million to 2 million distinct CDR3 sequences listed, 32% were seen once. The sample consisted of cord blood. These receptors came from a newborn girl in good health.

This clonotype has more than one count but fewer than ten. This sequence joins TRBV3-1 and TRBJ1-2; a possible D gene is TRBD1 (6 bases). The CDR3 runs 14 residues. The germline V and J ends were trimmed by 0 bases and 7 bases, with 12 bases remaining between them. The germline V gene encodes CDR1 LGHDT and CDR2 YNNKEL (reference sequence). CDR3 sequence (DNA): TGTGCCAGCAGCCAAGATAGGGGGTCCGGTGGCTACACCTTC. Translating gives CASSQDRGSGGYTF.

This clonotype was observed at least ten times. V is TRBV12-3 or TRBV12-4 and J is TRBJ2-7, with D maybe TRBD1 (5 bases). CDR3 size: 14 residues. Trimming removed 5 bases at V and 4 bases at J, with 15 bases between. CDR3 residues: CASSPQGLGYEQYF. CDR3 DNA: TGTGCCAGCAGTCCGCAGGGTTTGGGGTACGAGCAGTACTTC.

This clonotype appeared once. This rearrangement joins TRBV3-1 to TRBJ1-1; D gene unclear. The germline V gene has CDR1 LGHDT and CDR2 YNNKEL (reference sequence). The V end was cut by 0 bases, the J end by 10 bases, with 12 bases between. The CDR3 length is 13 residues. The CDR3 DNA sequence: TGTGCCAGCAGCCAAGAGCCTAGCACGGGAGCTTTCTTT. This translates into CASSQEPSTGAFF.